The present TCR beta chain was sequenced within a study of shared clonotypes between healthy human individuals. The V gene's germline CDR1 is LNHDA and CDR2 SQIVND (reference sequence). V dropped 3 bases and J dropped 4 bases, with 7 bases sitting between them. CDR3 length: 13 residues. CD8 cells regarded as naive lacked CD45RO, were positively chosen for CCR7, and omitted terminally differentiated effector memory CD45RA+ cells. Some clones are missing from TCRdb's copy, which holds only in-frame ones; the method was immunoSEQ multiplex PCR. The profile shows around 2,000,000 clones, 85% to 95% of them singletons. This clone occurred a few times.

Sequenced material: naive CD8+ T cells sorted from blood. The chain uses TRBV19 and TRBJ1-5; D may be TRBD1 (5 bases). This clonotype was obtained from a young man in good health. The CDR3 spells CASSIPGNQPQHF. The CDR3 region has the DNA TGTGCCAGTAGTATCCCAGGGAATCAGCCCCAGCATTTT.